The 8 T cell receptor beta chains below come from one sample, sequenced in a study of cytotoxic CD8 clonotypes in ibrutinib-treated CLL (dated by TCRdb to the early 2020s). The library was built by means of the immunoSEQ multiplex PCR assay. TCRdb carries this immuneACCESS record with in-frame sequences only. Its versions omit some clonotypes, under half of them owing to an unresolved V gene in the studies checked, with the rest unexplained. This sample holds 150,000 or so clones; about 80% were observed only once. The ten largest make up around 13% of the sample. Read against the paper, the sample's time point label means: more than 10 months on ibrutinib. This specimen was PBMCs, taken after 12 months of ibrutinib treatment. All receptors derive from a human donor with chronic lymphocytic leukemia.

V gene TRBV2 combines with J gene TRBJ2-7; maybe TRBD2 (6 bases). The CDR3 consists of 15 residues. CDR1 is SNHLY, CDR2 FYNNEI, per germline. V lost 3 bases and J 7 bases, leaving 19 bases between the germline ends. The DNA for the CDR3 is TGTGCCAGCAGTGAGCGGAGTGGGACTTTGGGGGAGCAGTACTTC. It translates to CASSERSGTLGEQYF.

The CDR3 sequence is CASSGLAGGQNTQYF. CDR3 in DNA: TGTGCCAGTAGTGGGCTAGCGGGGGGTCAGAATACGCAGTATTTT. The chain combines TRBV19 with TRBJ2-3; 11 bases align to TRBD2. Germline loops: CDR1 LNHDA, CDR2 SQIVND (reference sequence). The CDR3 is made up of 15 amino acids. V was pared by 5 bases and J by 7 bases, with 8 bases of the junction left unmatched.

This chain joins TRBV15 and TRBJ1-5; 7 nucleotides line up with TRBD1. V lost 2 bases to trimming and J lost 6 bases; unmatched junction nucleotides: 4. Germline V gene sequence: CDR1 LNHNV, CDR2 YYDKDF (reference sequence). The CDR3 spans 14 residues. The CDR3 region is CATSRRQGGQPQHF. The CDR3 region has the DNA TGTGCCACCAGCAGACGACAGGGCGGTCAGCCCCAGCATTTT.

The chain couples TRBV5-5 to TRBJ2-7; weak D call: TRBD2 (6 bases). Germline V lookup: CDR1 SGHKS, CDR2 YYEKEE (reference sequence). The CDR3 length is 12 residues. Trimming stripped 2 bases from V and 6 bases from J, with 9 bases between. The CDR3 is CASSFTGSEQYF. The DNA of the CDR3 is TGTGCCAGCAGCTTTACCGGGAGCGAGCAGTACTTC.

This clone was detected a few times. The rearrangement joins TRBV7-8 to TRBJ1-2; D is unresolved. The germline V and J ends were trimmed by 5 bases and 0 bases, with 10 bases remaining between them. Per the germline V gene, CDR1 is SGHVS and CDR2 is FQNEAQ. The CDR3 spans 14 residues. This chain's CDR3 is CASSHNGANYGYTF. Written as DNA, the CDR3 is TGTGCCAGCAGCCATAACGGAGCTAACTATGGCTACACCTTC.

The rearrangement uses TRBV4-2 and TRBJ2-3; D gene uncertain. CDR1 LGHNA and CDR2 YNFKEQ come from the germline V gene. Trimming shortened V by 0 bases and J by 4 bases, and 8 bases separated the two germline ends. The CDR3 length is 14 residues. CDR3 in DNA: TGTGCCAGCAGCCAAGAGGCGTGGGCAGATACGCAGTATTTT. It specifies CASSQEAWADTQYF.

This chain joins TRBV18 and TRBJ2-1; 7 bases line up with TRBD2. From germline, CDR1 is KGHSH and CDR2 LQKENI. With V trimmed by 0 bases and J by 8 bases, 7 bases remained unmatched. There are 15 residues in the CDR3. The CDR3 is CASSPPDQRGDEQFF. The CDR3 DNA follows: TGTGCCAGCTCACCACCGGATCAGCGGGGCGATGAGCAGTTCTTC.

This chain uses TRBV4-2 with TRBJ1-2, with D perhaps TRBD1 (6 bases). This CDR3 has 16 residues. Per the germline V gene, CDR1 is LGHNA and CDR2 is YNFKEQ. With 0 bases removed from V and 0 bases from J, the gap between germline ends came to 11 bases. The CDR3 here is CASSQDGDNPNYGYTF. The CDR3 DNA is TGTGCCAGCAGCCAAGATGGGGACAACCCTAACTATGGCTACACCTTC.